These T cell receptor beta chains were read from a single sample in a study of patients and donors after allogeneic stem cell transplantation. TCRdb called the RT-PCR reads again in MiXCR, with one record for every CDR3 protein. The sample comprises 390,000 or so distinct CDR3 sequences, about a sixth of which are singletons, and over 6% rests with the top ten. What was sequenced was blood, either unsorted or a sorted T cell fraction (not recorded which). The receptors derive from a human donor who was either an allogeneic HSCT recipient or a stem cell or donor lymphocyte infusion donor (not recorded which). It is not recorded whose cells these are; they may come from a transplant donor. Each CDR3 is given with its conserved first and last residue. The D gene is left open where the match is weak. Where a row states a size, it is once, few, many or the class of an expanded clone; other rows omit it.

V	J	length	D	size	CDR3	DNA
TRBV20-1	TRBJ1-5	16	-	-	CSAAGRRTVGNQPQHF	TGCAGTGCAGCGGGACGACGGACCGTCGGTAATCAGCCCCAGCATTTT
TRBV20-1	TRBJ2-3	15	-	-	CSASNPQGRANTQYF	TGCAGTGCTAGTAACCCCCAGGGTAGGGCGAATACGCAGTATTTT
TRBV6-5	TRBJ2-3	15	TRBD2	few	CASSYFRGGTDTQYF	TGTGCCAGCAGTTACTTCCGGGGGGGCACAGATACGCAGTATTTT
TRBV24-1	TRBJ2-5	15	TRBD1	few	CAPYRDRGVRETQYF	TGTGCCCCGTACCGGGACAGAGGCGTTAGGGAGACCCAGTACTTC
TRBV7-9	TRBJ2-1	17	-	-	CASTRYGGRTSYNEQFF	TGTGCCAGCACCAGGTATGGGGGGCGGACCTCCTACAATGAGCAGTTCTTC
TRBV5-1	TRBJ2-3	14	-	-	CASSSSPTTDTQYF	TGCGCCAGCAGCTCGTCCCCGACAACAGATACGCAGTATTTT
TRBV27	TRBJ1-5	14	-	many	CASSLGGPNQPQHF	TGTGCCAGCAGTTTGGGGGGCCCCAATCAGCCCCAGCATTTT
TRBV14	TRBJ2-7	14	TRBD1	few	CASNRQGPIGEQYF	TGTGCCAGCAACCGACAGGGTCCCATCGGCGAGCAGTACTTC
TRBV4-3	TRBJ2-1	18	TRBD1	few	CASSQGALGQSLLNEQFF	TGCGCCAGCAGCCAAGGGGCACTGGGACAGTCGCTTTTGAATGAGCAGTTCTTC
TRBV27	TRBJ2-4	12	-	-	CATGTAKNIQYF	TGTGCCACCGGGACAGCCAAAAACATTCAGTACTTC
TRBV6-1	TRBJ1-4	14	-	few	CASRTLSNNEKLFF	TGTGCCAGTAGGACACTTTCAAATAATGAAAAACTGTTTTTT
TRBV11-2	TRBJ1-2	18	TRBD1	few	CASSLVGGQGGVDGGYTF	TGTGCCAGCAGCTTAGTAGGTGGACAGGGGGGAGTCGACGGTGGCTACACCTTC
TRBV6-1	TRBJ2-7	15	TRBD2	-	CASSGLAGGEDEQYF	TGTGCCAGCAGTGGACTAGCGGGAGGTGAGGACGAGCAGTACTTC
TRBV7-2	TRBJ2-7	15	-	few	CASSGGGGHLSQQYF	TGTGCCAGCAGCGGCGGCGGGGGACACCTTAGTCAGCAGTACTTC
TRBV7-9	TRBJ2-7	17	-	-	CASSLAEGTLGAHEQYF	TGTGCCAGCAGCTTAGCGGAAGGGACCCTCGGGGCCCACGAGCAGTACTTC
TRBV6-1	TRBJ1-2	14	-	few	CASSGYRGEYGYTF	TGTGCCAGCAGTGGCTACCGGGGCGAATATGGCTACACCTTC
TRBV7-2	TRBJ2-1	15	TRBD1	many	CASSLIGQGASEQFF	TGTGCCAGCAGCTTAATAGGACAGGGGGCGAGTGAGCAGTTCTTC
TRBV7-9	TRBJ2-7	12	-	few	CASSPDMGEQYF	TGTGCCAGCAGCCCAGACATGGGCGAGCAGTACTTC
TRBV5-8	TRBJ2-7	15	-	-	CASSLEQEFSYEQYF	TGTGCCAGCAGCTTGGAACAGGAGTTCTCCTACGAGCAGTACTTC
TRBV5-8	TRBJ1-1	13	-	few	CASSLYRDTEAFF	TGTGCCAGCAGCCTCTACAGGGACACTGAAGCTTTCTTT
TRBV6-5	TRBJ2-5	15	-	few	CASSYSGGGQETQYF	TGTGCCAGCAGTTACTCTGGCGGAGGTCAAGAGACCCAGTACTTC
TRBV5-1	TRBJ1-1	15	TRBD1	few	CASSLAGGTGNYAFF	TGCGCCAGCAGCTTGGCCGGCGGGACAGGGAATTACGCTTTCTTT
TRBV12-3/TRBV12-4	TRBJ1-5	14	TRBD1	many	CASRLTGGNQPQHF	TGTGCCAGCAGGCTCACAGGGGGCAATCAGCCCCAGCATTTT
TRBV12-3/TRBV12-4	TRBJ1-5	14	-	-	CASSMGLSNQPQHF	TGTGCCAGCAGTATGGGCTTGAGCAATCAGCCCCAGCATTTT
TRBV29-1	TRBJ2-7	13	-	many	CSVVWTDSYEQYF	TGCAGCGTTGTCTGGACGGACTCCTACGAGCAGTACTTC
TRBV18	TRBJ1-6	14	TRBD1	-	CASSPDRLLSPLHF	TGTGCCAGCTCACCGGACAGGTTATTGTCACCCCTCCACTTT
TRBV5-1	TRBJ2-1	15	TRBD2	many	CASSLELAGGHEQFF	TGCGCCAGCAGCTTGGAACTAGCGGGGGGCCATGAGCAGTTCTTC
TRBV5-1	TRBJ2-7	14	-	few	CASSWGPGGYEQYF	TGCGCCAGCAGCTGGGGGCCCGGGGGCTACGAGCAGTACTTC
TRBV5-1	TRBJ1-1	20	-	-	CASSLKTAPGSKKINTEAFF	TGCGCCAGCAGCTTGAAAACAGCTCCGGGATCCAAGAAAATAAACACTGAAGCTTTCTTT
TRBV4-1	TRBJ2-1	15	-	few	CASRRVATRSDEQFF	TGCGCCAGCCGCCGAGTAGCGACACGTTCCGATGAGCAGTTCTTC
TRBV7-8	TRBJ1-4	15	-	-	CASSLPVATNEKLFF	TGTGCCAGCAGCCTCCCCGTTGCAACTAATGAAAAACTGTTTTTT
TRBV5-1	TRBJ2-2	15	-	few	CASSLFWDNTGELFF	TGCGCCAGCAGCTTGTTTTGGGACAACACCGGGGAGCTGTTTTTT
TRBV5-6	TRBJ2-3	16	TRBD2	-	CASSTRTSGITDTQYF	TGTGCCAGCAGCACCCGGACTAGCGGGATTACAGATACGCAGTATTTT
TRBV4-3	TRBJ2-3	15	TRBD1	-	CASSLGRGQTDTQYF	TGCGCCAGCAGCCTGGGCAGGGGGCAGACAGATACGCAGTATTTT
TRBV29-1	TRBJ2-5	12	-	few	CSVAYGQETQYF	TGCAGCGTTGCGTACGGCCAAGAGACCCAGTACTTC
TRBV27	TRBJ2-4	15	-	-	CASSLLAPSKNIQYF	TGTGCCAGCAGTTTACTGGCACCCTCTAAAAACATTCAGTACTTC
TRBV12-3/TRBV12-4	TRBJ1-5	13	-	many	CASSLAGRKPQHF	TGTGCCAGCAGTTTAGCAGGCCGTAAGCCCCAGCATTTT
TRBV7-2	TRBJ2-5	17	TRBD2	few	CASSLGRRRGAKETQYF	TGTGCCAGCAGCTTGGGAAGGAGGCGGGGGGCCAAAGAGACCCAGTACTTC
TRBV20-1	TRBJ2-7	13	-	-	CSARTDSSYEQYF	TGCAGTGCGCGGACTGATAGCTCCTACGAGCAGTACTTC
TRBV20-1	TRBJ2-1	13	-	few	CSATAVVYNEQFF	TGCAGTGCTACGGCGGTGGTCTACAATGAGCAGTTCTTC
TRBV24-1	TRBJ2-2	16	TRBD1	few	CATSDRDRGVTGELFF	TGTGCCACCAGTGATCGGGACAGGGGCGTCACCGGGGAGCTGTTTTTT
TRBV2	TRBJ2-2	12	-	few	CASGIIAGELFF	TGTGCCAGCGGTATAATTGCCGGGGAGCTGTTTTTT
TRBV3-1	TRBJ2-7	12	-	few	CASSQVGPLLNF	TGTGCCAGCAGCCAAGTGGGGCCGCTCCTGAACTTC
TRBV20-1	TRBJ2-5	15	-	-	CSALTDGGAQETQYF	TGCAGTGCCCTTACAGACGGAGGGGCACAAGAGACCCAGTACTTC
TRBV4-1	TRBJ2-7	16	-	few	CASSQEPKTPTYEQYF	TGCGCCAGCAGCCAAGAGCCCAAGACTCCGACCTACGAGCAGTACTTC
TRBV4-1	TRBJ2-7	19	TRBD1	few	CASSQVAHRGALSSYEQYF	TGCGCCAGCAGCCAAGTGGCGCACAGGGGGGCTTTGAGCTCCTACGAGCAGTACTTC
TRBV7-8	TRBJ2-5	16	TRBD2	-	CASSAGLAGSKETQYF	TGTGCCAGCAGCGCGGGACTAGCGGGATCCAAAGAGACCCAGTACTTC
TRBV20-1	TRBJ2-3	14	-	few	CSARAGTRGDTQYF	TGCAGTGCTAGAGCAGGGACCCGCGGAGATACGCAGTATTTT
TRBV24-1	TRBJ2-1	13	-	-	CATSDLAYNEQFF	TGTGCCACCAGTGATTTGGCGTACAATGAGCAGTTCTTC
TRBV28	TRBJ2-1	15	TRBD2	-	CASSLYQRGYNEQFF	TGTGCCAGCAGTTTATACCAGCGGGGGTACAATGAGCAGTTCTTC
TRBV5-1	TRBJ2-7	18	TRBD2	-	CASSPRTSGRDYIYEQYF	TGCGCCAGCAGCCCACGGACTAGCGGGAGAGATTACATCTACGAGCAGTACTTC
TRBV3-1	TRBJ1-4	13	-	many	CASSHRTGEKLFF	TGTGCCAGCAGCCATCGGACGGGTGAAAAACTGTTTTTT
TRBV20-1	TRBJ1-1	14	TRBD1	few	CSSTQGALNTEAFF	TGCAGTTCAACACAGGGGGCGCTGAACACTGAAGCTTTCTTT
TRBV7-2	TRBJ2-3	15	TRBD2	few	CASSTLAGLTDTQYF	TGTGCCAGCAGCACACTAGCGGGGCTCACAGATACGCAGTATTTT